Below are 21 T cell receptor beta chains sequenced from a single sample in a study of T cells in women clearing cervical HPV infection. Repertoires were generated with immunoSEQ multiplex PCR, while TCRdb's copy carries only in-frame clones and drops some. In total, the table holds about 48,000 clones. The sequencing sample was made of blood buffy coat. These receptors all stem from a woman aged 18 to 75 with a cervical HPV16 infection that either progressed to CIN3+ or cleared (not recorded which).

With regard to this clone: The read gets to within 3 residues of the CDR3 end, and the germline J gene fills in the rest. The chain uses TRBV20-1 and TRBJ2-3, with D perhaps matching TRBD1 (6 bases). V lost 8 bases and J 0 bases, leaving 18 bases between the germline ends. The CDR3 spans 15 residues. Germline CDR1 is DFQATT and CDR2 is SNEGSKA (reference sequence). CDR3 region: CSNSDGGPSTDTQYF. CDR3 DNA (partial): TGCAGTAACTCAGATGGGGGCCCTAGCACAGATACG.

Remarks on this clone: The read ends 3 residues shy of where the CDR3 ends; the end is completed using the germline J gene. The V and J genes are TRBV7-2 and TRBJ2-1; 10 bases map to TRBD2. CDR1 SGHTA and CDR2 FQGNSA come from the germline V gene. The CDR3 has 15 amino acids. V lost 4 bases and J lost 9; bases outside the gene matches: 9. The DNA read from the CDR3 is TGTGCCAGCAGCTCACAAGCGGGAGGGCCATTTGAG. Encoded protein: CASSSQAGGPFE. The whole CDR3 is CASSSQAGGPFEQFF.

In regard to this clone: With the read ending 3 residues before the CDR3 end, the germline J gene is used to fill in that end. V is TRBV19 and J is TRBJ2-3; TRBD2 aligns across 11 bases. The CDR3 runs 14 residues. From germline, CDR1 is LNHDA and CDR2 SQIVND (reference sequence). V dropped 10 bases and J dropped 4; count of bases not matched to a gene: 7. The sequenced CDR3 bases are TGTGCCACCGCCCCACTAGCGGGAGCAGATACG. Translation gives CATAPLAGADT. The whole CDR3 sequence is CATAPLAGADTQYF.

Concerning this clone itself: The read gets to within 3 residues of the CDR3 end, and the germline J gene fills in the rest. The chain couples TRBV15 to TRBJ2-5; weak D call: TRBD2 (5 bases). The V and J ends lost 5 bases and 2 bases respectively, with 12 bases between them. CDR1 and CDR2 from the germline V gene are LNHNV and YYDKDF (reference sequence). This CDR3 is 14 amino acids long. Incomplete CDR3 DNA: TGTGCCACCAGCGAATCGGGGAGTCAAGAGACC. Encoded protein: CATSESGSQET. The CDR3 in its entirety is CATSESGSQETQYF.

As for this clone: The read comes to an end 3 residues before the CDR3 does, leaving the germline J gene to fill in the end. The chain combines TRBV11-3 with TRBJ2-1; 9 positions match TRBD1. From germline, CDR1 is SGHNT and CDR2 YENEEA. This CDR3 region has 14 residues. Unmatched junction bases numbered 11, after V lost 10 bases and J lost 7 bases. The part of the CDR3 DNA that was read is TGTGCCATGGACCGGGACAGGGTTGAGAATGAG. Translated, it gives CAMDRDRVENE. The whole CDR3 region reads CAMDRDRVENEQFF.

Points on this clone: The sequenced fragment ends 3 residues before the CDR3 boundary, so the rest is inferred from the germline J gene. The V gene is TRBV20-1, the J gene TRBJ1-5; 9 bases map to TRBD1. The CDR3 loop spans 15 amino acids. Germline CDR1 and CDR2: DFQATT and SNEGSKA (reference sequence). J lost 3 bases, V lost 3 bases, and 6 bases had no gene match. The CDR3 sequence is CSASRQGVNNQPQHF. The covered CDR3 bases are TGCAGTGCTAGCCGACAGGGGGTTAACAATCAGCCC.

On this clone: The junction departs from the called germline gene at one end, perhaps through a read error. Coverage ceases 3 residues before the CDR3 finishes, and the germline J gene fills in the end. The V call is TRBV4-1, the J call TRBJ2-5, with D possibly being TRBD2 (6 bases). Germline CDR1 is MGHRA and CDR2 is YSYEKL. CDR3 length: 15 residues. The CDR3 here is CTSSQEGLIAKTQYF. The part of the CDR3 DNA that was read is TGCACCAGCAGCCAAGAGGGACTGATAGCCAAGACC.

In regard to this clone: The read ends 3 residues shy of where the CDR3 ends; the end is completed using the germline J gene. The chain employs TRBV20-1 and TRBJ1-2; D is ambiguous. V was trimmed by 1 base and J by 2 bases, leaving 11 bases between them. Germline CDR1 reads DFQATT; CDR2 reads SNEGSKA (reference sequence). The CDR3 extends over 14 amino acids. CDR3: CSARGSDWNYGYTF. The DNA read from the CDR3 is TGCAGTGCTAGAGGATCCGACTGGAACTATGGC.

Details on this clone: The sequence runs out 3 residues before the end of the CDR3; the remainder is reconstructed from the germline J gene. The V gene is TRBV2, the J gene TRBJ2-1; TRBD2 is a possible D gene (5 bases). The CDR3 is made up of 14 amino acids. Germline assignment: CDR1 SNHLY and CDR2 FYNNEI. V lost 2 bases and J lost 8, with 13 bases in between. Incomplete CDR3 DNA: TGTGCCAGCAGTGAATCCTCGAGTAGCGATGAG. This codes for CASSESSSSDE. In full, the CDR3 reads CASSESSSSDEQFF.

As concerns this clone: Coverage ceases 3 residues before the CDR3 finishes, and the germline J gene fills in the end. The rearrangement joins TRBV6-1 to TRBJ1-4, with 7 positions matching TRBD1. This CDR3 comprises 14 residues. Unmatched junction bases numbered 3, after V lost 3 bases and J lost 5 bases. The germline V gene encodes CDR1 MNHNS and CDR2 SASEGT. The CDR3 loop reads CASSDRDRNEKLFF. The CDR3 bases that were read are TGTGCCAGCAGTGACCGGGACAGAAATGAAAAA.

As concerns this clone: Read data end 3 residues before the CDR3 end; the end is taken from the germline J gene. The chain joins TRBV20-1 to TRBJ1-5; 8 bases agree with TRBD1. CDR3 length: 14 amino acids. V was clipped by 6 bases and J by 7 bases; unmatched bases: 11. The germline CDR1 and CDR2 sequences are DFQATT and SNEGSKA (reference sequence). The CDR3 DNA, read in part, is TGCAGTGCGGTACAAACAGGGGGAGGACAGCCC. Protein sequence: CSAVQTGGGQP. The CDR3 reads in full as CSAVQTGGGQPQHF.

CDR3 region: CASKEGARGNTIYF. Partial CDR3 DNA: TGTGCCAGTAAAGAGGGGGCGCGAGGAAACACC. The chain is built from TRBV19 and TRBJ1-3; 7 bases match TRBD1. From the germline J gene comes the end of the CDR3, since the read stops 3 residues before it. J gave up 4 bases and V 7 bases, and 7 bases lay outside the gene matches. This CDR3 comprises 14 residues. Germline V gene data show CDR1 as LNHDA and CDR2 as SQIVND (reference sequence).

On this clone: Coverage ceases 3 residues before the CDR3 finishes, and the germline J gene fills in the end. The V and J genes are TRBV27 and TRBJ2-6; D is ambiguous. The germline V gene has CDR1 MNHEY and CDR2 SMNVEV (reference sequence). CDR3 length equals 14 residues. V was clipped by 5 bases and J by 2 bases, with 7 bases between them. CDR3 sequence reads: CASSLTAGANVLTF. The DNA read from the CDR3 is TGTGCCAGCAGTCTTACTGCTGGGGCCAACGTC.

About this clone: From the germline J gene comes the end of the CDR3, since the read stops 3 residues before it. The J gene is TRBJ2-1, the V gene TRBV6-2 or TRBV6-3, with D uncertain. The CDR3 is made up of 15 amino acids. The ends were cut back, 2 bases at V and 5 bases at J, with 13 bases in the middle. In germline, CDR1 is MNHEY, CDR2 SVGEGT. Incomplete CDR3 DNA: TGTGCCAGCAGTTACCCGGCGGCGTGGAACAATGAG. Its translation is CASSYPAAWNNE. The complete CDR3 protein is CASSYPAAWNNEQFF.

A word on this clone: The CDR3 end lies 3 residues beyond the end of the read and is filled in from the germline J gene. The chain has TRBV7-7 and TRBJ2-5; D is unresolved. V was clipped by 2 bases and J by 2 bases, with 6 bases between them. The CDR3 sequence is 13 residues long. Germline CDR1 reads SSHAT; CDR2 reads FNYEAQ (reference sequence). This CDR3 is CASSLRRQETQYF. CDR3 DNA, as far as it was read: TGTGCCAGCAGCTTACGCAGGCAAGAGACC.

Of note for this clone: Sequencing ends 3 residues short of the CDR3 end; the germline J gene provides the rest. The chain employs TRBV18 and TRBJ2-1, with D tentatively TRBD2 (6 bases). V lost 3 bases to trimming and J lost 9 bases, with 18 bases between them. The CDR3 extends over 15 amino acids. From germline, CDR1 is KGHSH and CDR2 LQKENI. Partial CDR3 DNA: TGTGCCAGCTCACCTAGTTTGACTAGTTTCGCTGAG. This codes for CASSPSLTSFAE. The whole CDR3 reads CASSPSLTSFAEQFF.

In the case of this clone: Read data end 3 residues before the CDR3 end; the end is taken from the germline J gene. The rearrangement uses TRBV7-2 and TRBJ2-2, with D possibly TRBD2 on 6 matching bases. Germline CDR1 and CDR2: SGHTA and FQGNSA. The CDR3 runs to 13 residues. V dropped 5 bases and J dropped 6 bases, with 10 bases sitting between them. This CDR3 is CASSRDFSGELFF. CDR3 DNA, as far as it was read: TGTGCCAGCAGCCGGGACTTTTCCGGGGAG.

Points on this clone: The CDR3 end is not reached by the read, which stops 3 residues before it; the germline J gene fills it in. V is TRBV20-1 and J is TRBJ2-7; weak D call: TRBD1 (7 bases). Trimming took 6 bases from V and 0 from J, leaving 12 bases between them. CDR3 length: 13 residues. Germline loops: CDR1 DFQATT, CDR2 SNEGSKA (reference sequence). The DNA read from the CDR3 is TGCAGTGCGCGGGACAGATACTCCTACGAG. It encodes CSARDRYSYE. The whole CDR3 protein is CSARDRYSYEQYF.

CDR3 in amino acids: CASSPTRGHEQYF. The covered CDR3 bases are TGTGCCAGTAGTCCGACTCGCGGCCACGAG. V is TRBV19 and J is TRBJ2-7, with D unclear. Sequencing ends 3 residues short of the CDR3 end; the germline J gene provides the rest. Germline V lookup: CDR1 LNHDA, CDR2 SQIVND (reference sequence). This CDR3 contains 13 residues. V lost 5 bases and J 5 bases, leaving 13 bases between the germline ends.

In regard to this clone: The read terminates 3 residues ahead of where the CDR3 ends, so the germline J gene completes it. The J gene is TRBJ1-4, the V gene TRBV30, with D unresolved. Germline V CDR1 and CDR2: GTSNPN, SVGIG (reference sequence). The V and J ends lost 3 bases and 8 bases respectively, with 7 bases between them. This CDR3 has 11 amino acids. CDR3 DNA, as far as it was read: TGTGCCTGGAGACACTACGAAAAA. It yields the protein CAWRHYEK. The full CDR3 reads CAWRHYEKLFF. The full variable domain, with the rest looked up from reference TRBV30 and TRBJ1-4, is SQTIHQWPATLVQPVGSPLSLECTVEGTSNPNLYWYRQAAGRGLQLLFYSVGIGQISSEVPQNLSASRPQDRQFILSSKKLLLSDSGFYLCAWRHYEKLFFGSGTQLSVL.

As regards this clone: With the read ending 3 residues before the CDR3 end, the germline J gene is used to fill in that end. The V call is TRBV28, the J call TRBJ1-6; perhaps TRBD1 as D (5 bases). This CDR3 has 13 amino acids. Trimming left V 1 base short and J 8 bases short, with 6 bases between. Germline CDR1 MDHEN, CDR2 SYDVKM. The CDR3: CASSLSGHSPLHF. The part of the CDR3 DNA that was read is TGTGCCAGCAGTTTATCAGGGCATTCACCC.